The 21 T cell receptor beta chains presented below share a single source sample, sequenced in a study of cytomegalovirus exposure and HLA in healthy donors. The PCR ran on 60 Vbeta and 13 Jbeta primers. The assay was immunoSEQ multiplex PCR, and TCRdb's table has in-frame clones only and misses some. The sample contains 130,000 to 150,000 clones, more than 80% of which appear only once. Material: PBMCs. These receptors originate from a woman between 35 and 50 years old in good health and CMV-seropositive.

The chain links TRBV7-8 to TRBJ1-2, with a tentative D call TRBD1 (5 bases). Germline lookup yields CDR1 SGHVS and CDR2 FQNEAQ. V was pared by 6 bases and J by 8 bases, with 19 bases between. This CDR3 is built from 14 residues. The CDR3 bases are TGTGCCAGCAGTCTAGATGGGGGGAGAGGGGGCTACACCTTC. Encoded protein: CASSLDGGRGGYTF.

This clone was observed a few times. V gene TRBV7-9 combines with J gene TRBJ1-5; 8 bases are shared with TRBD1. V dropped 5 bases and J dropped 0; count of bases not matched to a gene: 6. CDR1 is SEHNR, CDR2 FQNEAQ, per germline (reference sequence). The CDR3 sequence is 16 residues long. Here the CDR3 reads CASSPGQGNSNQPQHF. CDR3 nucleotide sequence: TGTGCCAGCAGCCCCGGACAGGGAAATAGCAATCAGCCCCAGCATTTT. Full variable domain (missing parts from reference TRBV7-9 and TRBJ1-5): DTGVSQNPRHKITKRGQNVTFRCDPISEHNRLYWYRQTLGQGPEFLTYFQNEAQLEKSRLLSDRFSAERPKGSFSTLEIQRTEQGDSAMYLCASSPGQGNSNQPQHFGDGTRLSIL.

This clone was seen once. The chain joins TRBV5-1 to TRBJ2-7; TRBD2 aligns across 9 bases. The CDR3 length is 13 residues. Germline CDR1 SGHRS, CDR2 YFSETQ. V was clipped by 5 bases and J by 5 bases; unmatched bases: 5. The CDR3 DNA reads TGCGCCAGCAGGAGCGGGAGGTTAGACGAGCAGTACTTC. This translates into CASRSGRLDEQYF.

The V and J genes are TRBV27 and TRBJ2-5; TRBD1 matches 9 bases. The CDR3 runs 14 residues. The trim removed 5 bases at V and 4 bases at J, leaving 5 bases unmatched. Germline V lookup: CDR1 MNHEY, CDR2 SMNVEV (reference sequence). For the CDR3, the DNA is TGTGCCAGCAGTCCCCGGGACAGGGTAGAGACCCAGTACTTC. Its protein is CASSPRDRVETQYF.

The rearrangement links TRBV29-1 to TRBJ2-5; TRBD1 agrees at 7 bases. CDR1 and CDR2 (germline): SQVTM, ANQGSEA. The CDR3 runs to 14 residues. Trimming cost V 3 bases and J 4 bases; bases outside gene matches: 8. The CDR3 DNA sequence: TGCAGCGTTGAGGGTCAGGGGGTCGGAGAGACCCAGTACTTC. It yields the protein CSVEGQGVGETQYF.

Turning to this clone: Other DNA sequences in this sample translate to the same CDR3. The V gene is TRBV27, the J gene TRBJ2-5; no reliable D call. The V and J ends lost 4 bases and 5 bases respectively, with 8 bases between them. The CDR3 spans 12 residues. The germline gives CDR1 MNHEY, CDR2 SMNVEV (reference sequence). The CDR3 DNA is TGTGCCAGCAGTTCCCCCGGGGAGACCCAGTACTTC. It encodes CASSSPGETQYF.

This sequence joins TRBV7-2 and TRBJ2-5, with 9 bases matching TRBD2. Germline V lookup: CDR1 SGHTA, CDR2 FQGNSA. The CDR3 is 16 residues long. The J segment lost 3 bases and the V segment lost 3 bases, leaving 8 bases of the junction unmatched. The CDR3 DNA reads as TGTGCCAGCAGCTTCTCCATAGCGGGGGCCGAAGAGACCCAGTACTTC. As protein: CASSFSIAGAEETQYF.

The chain combines TRBV11-2 with TRBJ1-6; D call uncertain. In germline, CDR1 is SGHAT, CDR2 FQNNGV. The V end was cut by 1 base, the J end by 4 bases, with 11 bases between. The CDR3 length is 16 residues. The CDR3 DNA is TGTGCCAGCAGCTTAGGGTGGGCCAGGTATAATTCACCCCTCCACTTT. Amino acid sequence: CASSLGWARYNSPLHF.

The chain combines TRBV15 with TRBJ1-4; D is unresolved. Germline V gene data show CDR1 as LNHNV and CDR2 as YYDKDF (reference sequence). The V end was cut by 3 bases, the J end by 6 bases, with 14 bases between. The CDR3 loop spans 15 amino acids. This CDR3 is CATSSLRARDEKLFF. CDR3 nucleotides: TGTGCCACCAGCAGTCTCAGAGCGAGGGATGAAAAACTGTTTTTT.

This chain links TRBV19 with TRBJ1-1; D unresolved. Between the trimmed V and J ends, which lost 5 bases and 0 bases, there was a span of 7 bases. The CDR3 loop spans 13 amino acids. CDR1 is LNHDA and CDR2 is SQIVND in the germline V gene (reference sequence). The chain's CDR3 is CASSSGLNTEAFF. CDR3 nucleotides: TGTGCCAGTAGTTCGGGATTGAACACTGAAGCTTTCTTT. Full variable domain (remainder filled in from reference TRBV19 and TRBJ1-1): DGGITQSPKYLFRKEGQNVTLSCEQNLNHDAMYWYRQDPGQGLRLIYYSQIVNDFQKGDIAEGYSVSREKKESFPLTVTSAQKNPTAFYLCASSSGLNTEAFFGQGTRLTVV.

CDR3 loop: CASSYGSGVMNTEAFF. The CDR3 DNA is TGTGCCAGCAGTTACGGCTCAGGGGTTATGAACACTGAAGCTTTCTTT. The chain carries TRBV6-5 and TRBJ1-1; D possibly corresponds to TRBD1 (6 bases). CDR1 and CDR2 from the germline V gene are MNHEY and SVGAGI. CDR3 length: 16 amino acids. The V end was cut by 2 bases, the J end by 0 bases, with 13 bases between.

The J gene is TRBJ1-5, the V gene TRBV10-3, with D possibly being TRBD1 (6 bases). The ends were cut back, 3 bases at V and 5 bases at J, with 14 bases in the middle. CDR1 is ENHRY, CDR2 SYGVKD, per germline. The CDR3 totals 15 residues. In DNA form, the CDR3 reads TGTGCCATCAGTGACCCGGGACACCTCTATCAGCCCCAGCATTTT. Amino acid sequence: CAISDPGHLYQPQHF.

To note about this clone: At one end the junction does not follow the germline gene, possibly because of a read error. The chain uses TRBV23-1 and TRBJ2-1; no reliable D call. Being an ORF, TRBV23-1 has a function that is uncertain. This CDR3 comprises 8 residues. This CDR3 reads CASSPRVF. The CDR3 DNA is TGCGCCAGCAGTCCTCGAGTCTTC.

This sequence joins TRBV5-1 and TRBJ2-3, with D maybe TRBD2 (5 bases). Per the germline V gene, CDR1 is SGHRS and CDR2 is YFSETQ. The germline V and J ends were trimmed by 5 bases and 3 bases, with 10 bases remaining between them. The CDR3 contains 13 residues. The CDR3 spells CASRQGSTDTQYF. In nucleotides, the CDR3 is TGCGCCAGCAGACAAGGGAGTACAGATACGCAGTATTTT. Using reference TRBV5-1 and TRBJ2-3 for the parts outside the CDR3, the full variable domain is KAGVTQTPRYLIKTRGQQVTLSCSPISGHRSVSWYQQTPGQGLQFLFEYFSETQRNKGNFPGRFSGRQFSNSRSEMNVSTLELGDSALYLCASRQGSTDTQYFGPGTRLTVL.

This clone was seen only once. The chain employs TRBV28 and TRBJ2-7; possible D gene TRBD2, 6 bases. The CDR3 loop spans 13 amino acids. The V gene's germline CDR1 is MDHEN and CDR2 SYDVKM. Trimming stripped 8 bases from V and 0 bases from J, with 11 bases between. CDR3: CASRGGNSYEQYF. The CDR3 bases are TGTGCCAGCCGCGGAGGGAACTCCTACGAGCAGTACTTC.

This clone was detected only a few times. The rearrangement links TRBV7-9 to TRBJ2-1; the D is unclear. The CDR3 length is 12 residues. Trimming left V 2 bases short and J 7 bases short, with 6 bases between. Germline CDR1 reads SEHNR; CDR2 reads FQNEAQ (reference sequence). CDR3: CASSLTQNEQFF. CDR3 nucleotides: TGTGCCAGCAGCTTAACCCAGAATGAGCAGTTCTTC. The whole variable domain, filled in from reference TRBV7-9 and TRBJ2-1, reads DTGVSQNPRHKITKRGQNVTFRCDPISEHNRLYWYRQTLGQGPEFLTYFQNEAQLEKSRLLSDRFSAERPKGSFSTLEIQRTEQGDSAMYLCASSLTQNEQFFGPGTRLTVL.

The chain uses TRBV7-8 and TRBJ1-2, with 8 bases fitting TRBD1. CDR1 SGHVS and CDR2 FQNEAQ come from the germline V gene. With 5 bases clipped from V and 8 bases from J, the junction kept 10 bases outside the gene matches. The CDR3 has 14 amino acids. The CDR3 reads CASSPADRGGGYTF. In nucleotides, the CDR3 is TGTGCCAGCAGCCCCGCCGACAGGGGCGGGGGCTACACCTTC.

The chain joins TRBV11-2 to TRBJ2-5; weak D call: TRBD2 (5 bases). Germline CDR1 and CDR2: SGHAT and FQNNGV. The CDR3 is 14 residues long. The ends were cut back, 5 bases at V and 4 bases at J, with 14 bases in the middle. CDR3 residues: CASSLGLSGETQYF. As DNA, the CDR3 is TGTGCCAGCAGCCTCGGACTTTCGGGAGAGACCCAGTACTTC.

J is TRBJ1-4 and V is TRBV9; TRBD1 might be the D (5 bases). The CDR3 totals 14 residues. Germline V gene lookup returns CDR1 SGDLS and CDR2 YYNGEE. Trimming shortened V by 5 bases and J by 8 bases, and 16 bases separated the two germline ends. The CDR3 region is CASSKGLVREKLFF. In DNA form, the CDR3 reads TGTGCCAGCAGTAAGGGGTTGGTAAGGGAAAAACTGTTTTTT.

The sample holds a few counts of this clone. The chain joins TRBV30 to TRBJ1-1; possibly TRBD1 for D (5 bases). Between the trimmed V and J ends, which lost 8 bases and 1 base, there was a span of 8 bases. Germline V gene lookup returns CDR1 GTSNPN and CDR2 SVGIG (reference sequence). This CDR3 has 11 amino acids. The CDR3: CAGTSNTEAFF. The CDR3 nucleotides are TGTGCCGGGACTTCGAACACTGAAGCTTTCTTT. The variable domain in full, with the rest retrieved from reference TRBV30 and TRBJ1-1, is SQTIHQWPATLVQPVGSPLSLECTVEGTSNPNLYWYRQAAGRGLQLLFYSVGIGQISSEVPQNLSASRPQDRQFILSSKKLLLSDSGFYLCAGTSNTEAFFGQGTRLTVV.

This chain uses TRBV15 with TRBJ2-2; D might be TRBD1 (5 bases). Trimming took 2 bases from V and 6 from J, leaving 22 bases between them. Germline CDR1 LNHNV, CDR2 YYDKDF (reference sequence). The CDR3 is 18 residues long. The CDR3 loop reads CATSRIGQGWRSAGELFF. The CDR3 DNA follows: TGTGCCACCAGCAGAATAGGGCAGGGCTGGAGATCGGCCGGGGAGCTGTTTTTT.